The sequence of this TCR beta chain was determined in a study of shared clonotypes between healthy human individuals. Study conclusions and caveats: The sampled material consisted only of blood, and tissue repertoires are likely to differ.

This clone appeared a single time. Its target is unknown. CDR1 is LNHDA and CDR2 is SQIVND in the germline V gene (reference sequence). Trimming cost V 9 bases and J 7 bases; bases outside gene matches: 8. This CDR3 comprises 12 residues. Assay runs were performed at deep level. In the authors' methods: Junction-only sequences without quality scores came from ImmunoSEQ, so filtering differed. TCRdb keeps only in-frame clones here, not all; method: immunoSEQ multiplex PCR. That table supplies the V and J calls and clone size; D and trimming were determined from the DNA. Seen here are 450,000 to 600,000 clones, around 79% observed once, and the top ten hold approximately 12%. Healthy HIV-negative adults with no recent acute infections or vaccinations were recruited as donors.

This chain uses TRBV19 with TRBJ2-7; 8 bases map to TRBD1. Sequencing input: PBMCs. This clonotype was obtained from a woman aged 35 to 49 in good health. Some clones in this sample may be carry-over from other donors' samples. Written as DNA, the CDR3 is TGTGCCAGCCGGGACAGGACGGGGGAGCAGTACTTC. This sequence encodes CASRDRTGEQYF.